Only a few counts were recorded for the clone carrying this T cell receptor beta chain. The target antigen is unknown. TCRdb redid the calling of the 5' RACE reads with MiXCR, one entry per CDR3 protein. The sample carries 250,000 to 300,000 distinct CDR3 sequences, around 15% recorded once. This sample is drawn from a study of T-cell memory formation after mild COVID-19. Study overall: TCR clusters mostly belonged to single donors. Study-wide results and caveats: A second wave of clones peaked on day 37, and their SARS-CoV-2 specificity went unconfirmed. Contracting clones localized mainly to CM and EM when CD4+ and mainly to EMRA when CD8+. Memory cells collected pre-infection included some clones that later responded, suggesting cross-reactive memory joined.

CDR1 is KGHDR, CDR2 SFDVKD, per germline. This CDR3 has 13 amino acids. Trimming removed 5 bases from V and 10 bases from J, with 11 bases in between. The J gene is TRBJ1-6, the V gene TRBV24-1; D is unclear. Sequencing input: PBMCs or a T cell subset sorted from them (not recorded which). The TCR comes from a man aged 18 to 30 who had mild COVID-19 (a few samples of this study predate the infection). Cell type and time point are not known. CDR3 protein: CATSAFSGSPLHF. The CDR3 DNA reads as TGTGCCACCAGTGCCTTCAGTGGGTCACCCCTCCACTTT.